Listed here is a single TCR beta chain. The length of the CDR3 is 15 residues. After removal of 6 bases from V and 4 bases from J, the junction contained 9 bases not matched to a gene. CDR1 is MNHNS, CDR2 SASEGT, per germline. This specimen belongs to a study of regulatory T cells in long-lasting Graves disease. The authors built TCR beta libraries using iRepertoire HTBI primers and Arm-PCR of CDR3 regions. One entry per CDR3 protein results from TCRdb running MiXCR on the multiplex PCR reads. The data show 400,000 to 450,000 distinct CDR3 sequences, 23% seen once. The time point here: persistent/refractory GD, antithyroid drugs over 5 years with positive TRAb. The TCR library was prepared using RNA isolated from PBMCs.

The J gene is TRBJ2-7, the V gene TRBV6-1, with 10 bases that match TRBD2. The sample consisted of peripheral blood mononuclear cells (PBMCs), taken when the disease was refractory, from a patient treated with antithyroid drugs. The sequence was obtained from a female donor with Graves disease. CDR3 amino acids: CASRQGLADKYEQYF. The CDR3 DNA is TGTGCCAGCAGGCAAGGACTAGCGGATAAATACGAGCAGTACTTC.